A selection of T cell receptor beta chains follows, all from one sample in a study of T-cell memory formation after mild COVID-19. TCRdb analysed the 5' RACE reads with MiXCR anew, one entry per CDR3 protein. This table has about 400,000 distinct CDR3 sequences, about 22% appearing once. Sequencing used PBMCs or a T cell subset sorted from them (not recorded which). These TCRs come from an adult woman who had mild COVID-19 (a few samples of this study predate the infection). Cell type and time point are not known. CDR3s include the opening cysteine and the closing phenylalanine or tryptophan. Fields, in order: D gene, J gene, V gene, clone size, CDR3 DNA, CDR3 protein. The D gene is left open where the match is weak. Rows may omit the clone size; those that give it use once, few, many or a size class.

NA TRBJ1-1 TRBV29-1 NA TGCAGCGTACAAGGGACGGGTATGAACACTGAAGCTTTCTTT CSVQGTGMNTEAFF
NA TRBJ1-1 TRBV18 NA TGTGCCAGCTCACCACCCACAGGGACGGATGAAGCTTTCTTT CASSPPTGTDEAFF
NA TRBJ1-1 TRBV6-5 few TGTGCCAGCAGCCCTTTTCGGCTGAACACTGAAGCTTTCTTT CASSPFRLNTEAFF
TRBD1 TRBJ2-7 TRBV5-1 NA TGCGCCAGCGGACCGGGGACAGGGGGCTCCTACGAGCAGTACTTC CASGPGTGGSYEQYF
NA TRBJ2-7 TRBV30 few TGTGCCTGGAGCCAAACTAGGGGCGAGCAGTACTTC CAWSQTRGEQYF
TRBD2 TRBJ2-7 TRBV5-1 few TGCGCCAGCAGCCGGCAGGCAGCGGGGGCCTCCTACGAGCAGTACTTC CASSRQAAGASYEQYF
NA TRBJ2-2 TRBV5-1 few TGCGCCAGCAGCTTGCAGGGGCTAACGAACACCGGGGAGCTGTTTTTT CASSLQGLTNTGELFF
TRBD2 TRBJ2-7 TRBV6-2/TRBV6-3 NA TGTGCCAGCAGTTACCCCCGCCTTCTAGCGGGAGGGCCTACCTACGAGCAGTACTTC CASSYPRLLAGGPTYEQYF
TRBD1 TRBJ2-7 TRBV5-1 many TGTGCCAGCAGCTTTGGGACAGGCTCCTACGAGCAGTACTTC CASSFGTGSYEQYF
NA TRBJ2-1 TRBV18 few TGTGCCAGCTCATACGCCAGCTCCTACAATGAGCAGTTCTTC CASSYASSYNEQFF
TRBD1 TRBJ2-1 TRBV2 few TGTGCCAGCCATAGACAGGGGGCGTTGGGTGAGCAGTTCTTC CASHRQGALGEQFF
NA TRBJ2-1 TRBV12-3/TRBV12-4 NA TGTGCCAGCGCGGCATCCGACAGCTACAATGAGCAGTTCTTC CASAASDSYNEQFF
NA TRBJ1-1 TRBV10-3 NA TGTGCCATCAGTGAGTACAACACTGAAGCTTTCTTT CAISEYNTEAFF
NA TRBJ2-2 TRBV11-2 NA TGTGCCAGCAGCCAACTTACCCATGTCGGGGAGCTGTTTTTT CASSQLTHVGELFF
NA TRBJ1-3 TRBV6-5 NA TGTGCCAGCGGAAGCCTCGCTGGAAACACCATATATTTT CASGSLAGNTIYF
NA TRBJ1-2 TRBV2 few TGTGCCAGCAGGGAGGACAGCGCTAACTATGGCTACACCTTC CASREDSANYGYTF
NA TRBJ2-1 TRBV5-1 NA TGCGCCAGCAGCTTACCAGCGAACAATGAGCAGTTCTTC CASSLPANNEQFF
TRBD2 TRBJ2-5 TRBV12-3/TRBV12-4 NA TGTGCCAGCAGTTTCGGGCGGGGGGTCCAATTAGGAGCACAAGAGACCCAGTACTTC CASSFGRGVQLGAQETQYF